These 28 T cell receptor beta chains were sequenced from one sample in a study of cytomegalovirus exposure and HLA in healthy donors. Profiling relied on immunoSEQ multiplex PCR, and the TCRdb table lists in-frame clones only, not all of them. The sample lists over 150,000 clones, about 90% occurring once. Source material: PBMCs. The source is a woman in her late teens or twenties in good health and CMV-seropositive.

The rearrangement uses TRBV7-2 and TRBJ2-4; 7 nucleotides align to TRBD2. This CDR3 has 15 residues. With 1 base clipped from V and 8 bases from J, the junction kept 8 bases outside the gene matches. The germline CDR1 and CDR2 sequences are SGHTA and FQGNSA. The CDR3 reads CASSLGGAGVDIQYF. Written as DNA, the CDR3 is TGTGCCAGCAGCTTAGGTGGTGCGGGAGTGGACATTCAGTACTTC.

The rearrangement joins TRBV7-2 to TRBJ2-1; 7 nucleotides agree with TRBD2. V shed 1 base and J 7 bases; nucleotides not matched to a gene: 1. In germline, CDR1 is SGHTA, CDR2 FQGNSA. The CDR3 has 13 residues. This chain's CDR3 is CASSLERDNEQFF. DNA of the CDR3: TGTGCCAGCAGCTTAGAGCGGGATAATGAGCAGTTCTTC.

The genes are TRBV18 and TRBJ2-2, with 13 bases fitting TRBD2. This CDR3 spans 16 amino acids. Trimming at V came to 1 base and at J to 7 bases, leaving 3 bases not matched to a gene. Germline CDR1 and CDR2: KGHSH and LQKENI. The CDR3 reads CASSPQTSGRRGELFF. The CDR3, as DNA: TGTGCCAGCTCACCACAGACTAGCGGGAGGCGCGGGGAGCTGTTTTTT.

The chain uses TRBV30 and TRBJ1-2; no clear D gene. Trimming pared 2 bases from V and 4 bases from J, leaving 8 bases between. This CDR3 spans 12 amino acids. Germline CDR1 GTSNPN, CDR2 SVGIG (reference sequence). The CDR3 here is CAWSWRTYGYTF. The CDR3 DNA follows: TGTGCCTGGAGTTGGAGGACCTATGGCTACACCTTC.

V is TRBV27 and J is TRBJ1-1, with TRBD1 matching over 9 bases. The V segment lost 4 bases and the J segment 4 bases; nucleotides outside the gene matches: 10. The CDR3 extends over 16 amino acids. Germline CDR1 is MNHEY and CDR2 is SMNVEV (reference sequence). CDR3 nucleotide sequence: TGTGCCAGCAGTTCACTCCGGGGACAGGGATCCACTGAAGCTTTCTTT. Its translation is CASSSLRGQGSTEAFF.

This clone was recorded only once. V usage is TRBV5-8 and J usage is TRBJ1-1; 8 bases align to TRBD1. This CDR3 region has 16 residues. V lost 2 bases to trimming and J lost 1 base; unmatched junction nucleotides: 7. Germline V gene data show CDR1 as SGHTS and CDR2 as YDEGEE. CDR3 sequence (DNA): TGTGCCAGCAGCTTCCTTATCGGGACAGGGAACACTGAAGCTTTCTTT. It yields the protein CASSFLIGTGNTEAFF.

The gene calls are TRBV7-2 and TRBJ1-2; perhaps TRBD1 as D (6 bases). The CDR3 is 16 residues long. From germline, CDR1 is SGHTA and CDR2 FQGNSA. V was clipped by 4 bases and J by 7 bases, with 22 bases between them. CDR3 loop: CASSSGQPTGRGGYTF. For the CDR3, the DNA is TGTGCCAGCAGCTCTGGACAGCCTACAGGGAGGGGTGGCTACACCTTC.

The rearrangement uses TRBV13 and TRBJ2-1; 9 positions match TRBD1. CDR1 is PRHDT, CDR2 FYEKMQ, per germline (reference sequence). V gave up 5 bases and J gave up 8 bases; unmatched junction bases: 4. The length of the CDR3 is 13 residues. The CDR3 here is CASSPGQGYEQFF. CDR3 in DNA: TGTGCCAGCAGCCCGGGACAGGGCTATGAGCAGTTCTTC.

The chain joins TRBV10-1 to TRBJ2-2, with 10 bases identical to TRBD2. Per germline, CDR1 WNHNN and CDR2 SYGVQD (reference sequence). The CDR3 has 15 residues. V dropped 5 bases and J dropped 5; count of bases not matched to a gene: 5. CDR3 amino acids: CASSLSSGGTGELFF. Here the CDR3 DNA reads TGCGCCAGCAGTCTATCTAGCGGGGGAACCGGGGAGCTGTTTTTT.

The CDR3 loop reads CASSAMTAYQETQYF. For the CDR3, the DNA is TGTGCCAGCAGTGCTATGACTGCGTACCAAGAGACCCAGTACTTC. The chain recombines TRBV2 with TRBJ2-5; the D is unclear. V was shortened by 4 bases and J by 0 bases, with 12 bases between the two germline ends. Germline CDR1 and CDR2: SNHLY and FYNNEI. The CDR3 has 15 residues.

The V call is TRBV7-2, the J call TRBJ2-1; maybe TRBD2 (6 bases). Germline CDR1 SGHTA, CDR2 FQGNSA. Trimming stripped 5 bases from V and 5 bases from J, with 16 bases between. The CDR3 runs 15 residues. The CDR3 region is CASSLTGLNNNEQFF. CDR3 bases: TGTGCCAGCAGCCTAACGGGACTTAACAACAATGAGCAGTTCTTC.

Written as DNA, the CDR3 is TGTGCCAGCAGCCATCCAATGAACACTGAAGCTTTCTTT. Translation: CASSHPMNTEAFF. The chain links TRBV7-8 to TRBJ1-1, with D uncertain. V gave up 5 bases and J gave up 0 bases, with 7 bases separating them. Germline values: CDR1 SGHVS, CDR2 FQNEAQ. This CDR3 region has 13 residues.

The CDR3 coding sequence is TGTGCCAGCAGTTCCCTAGCGGGAGACGGGAGGAATGAGCAGTTCTTC. It codes for CASSSLAGDGRNEQFF. V and J are TRBV27 and TRBJ2-1; 10 bases are a match to TRBD2. The ends lost 4 bases at V and 7 bases at J; junction bases unmatched: 10. CDR1 MNHEY and CDR2 SMNVEV come from the germline V gene (reference sequence). The CDR3 has 16 residues.

The CDR3 region is CASSPRDRNYEQYF. The CDR3, as DNA: TGTGCCAGCAGCCCCCGGGACAGGAACTACGAGCAGTACTTC. The rearrangement joins TRBV5-6 to TRBJ2-7, with 8 bases aligning to TRBD1. This CDR3 is built from 14 residues. CDR1 SGHDT and CDR2 YYEEEE come from the germline V gene. V was clipped by 4 bases and J by 3 bases; unmatched bases: 6.

The sample holds a few counts of this clone. The chain is built from TRBV19 and TRBJ1-5; D is undetermined. The V end was cut by 7 bases, the J end by 4 bases, with 11 bases between. Germline values: CDR1 LNHDA, CDR2 SQIVND (reference sequence). CDR3 size: 13 residues. The CDR3 sequence is CASTRTGNQPQHF. CDR3 DNA sequence: TGTGCCAGTACAAGGACTGGGAATCAGCCCCAGCATTTT.

The chain carries TRBV5-4 and TRBJ2-3; TRBD2 might be the D (5 bases). The CDR3 length is 15 residues. Germline V gives CDR1 SGHNT, CDR2 YYREEE (reference sequence). Trimming took 3 bases from V and 4 from J, leaving 15 bases between them. CDR3 DNA sequence: TGTGCCAGCAGCTCGGACTGGGCGGGCCCAGATACGCAGTATTTT. As protein: CASSSDWAGPDTQYF. Filled out from reference TRBV5-4 and TRBJ2-3, the complete variable domain reads ETGVTQSPTHLIKTRGQQVTLRCSSQSGHNTVSWYQQALGQGPQFIFQYYREEENGRGNFPPRFSGLQFPNYSSELNVNALELDDSALYLCASSSDWAGPDTQYFGPGTRLTVL.

The chain couples TRBV5-1 to TRBJ1-4; D uncertain. This CDR3 is built from 13 residues. The germline gives CDR1 SGHRS, CDR2 YFSETQ. V lost 0 bases, J lost 4 bases, and 4 bases lay in between. The DNA for the CDR3 is TGCGCCAGCAGCTTGGTCCTTAATGAAAAACTGTTTTTT. It specifies CASSLVLNEKLFF.

Points on this clone: Other DNA sequences of this sample code for an identical CDR3. The chain carries TRBV7-2 and TRBJ2-3, with unresolved D. V was cut by 5 bases and J by 3 bases, with 3 bases left in between. CDR3 length: 11 amino acids. CDR1 and CDR2 from the germline V gene are SGHTA and FQGNSA. The CDR3 bases are TGTGCCAGCAGCCTGACAGATACGCAGTATTTT. This codes for CASSLTDTQYF.

The rearrangement uses TRBV30 and TRBJ2-7; TRBD2 matches at 7 bases. After removal of 0 bases from V and 7 bases from J, the junction contained 12 bases not matched to a gene. The CDR3 has 15 residues. Germline-derived CDR1 and CDR2 are GTSNPN and SVGIG (reference sequence). In DNA, the CDR3 is TGTGCCTGGAGTGTACCGGGGGGTCCCACCGGGGAGCAGTACTTC. As protein: CAWSVPGGPTGEQYF.

The rearrangement joins TRBV30 to TRBJ2-2; 9 nucleotides line up with TRBD2. The V gene's germline CDR1 is GTSNPN and CDR2 SVGIG (reference sequence). The CDR3 sequence is 16 residues long. The V gene end was trimmed by 2 bases and the J gene end by 6 bases; junction bases not matched to a gene: 10. The CDR3: CAWSNKAGGLAGELFF. Written as DNA, the CDR3 is TGTGCCTGGAGTAACAAGGCGGGGGGGTTGGCCGGGGAGCTGTTTTTT. Combining the CDR3 with reference TRBV30 and TRBJ2-2 gives the whole variable domain SQTIHQWPATLVQPVGSPLSLECTVEGTSNPNLYWYRQAAGRGLQLLFYSVGIGQISSEVPQNLSASRPQDRQFILSSKKLLLSDSGFYLCAWSNKAGGLAGELFFGEGSRLTVL.

V usage is TRBV28 and J usage is TRBJ1-3; weak D call: TRBD1 (5 bases). This CDR3 has 13 amino acids. V dropped 2 bases and J dropped 3 bases, with 5 bases sitting between them. CDR1 and CDR2 (germline): MDHEN, SYDVKM. The CDR3 sequence: CASSLTGGNTIYF. CDR3 coding DNA: TGTGCCAGCAGTTTAACAGGTGGAAACACCATATATTTT.

The chain links TRBV5-4 to TRBJ2-6; TRBD1 agrees at 8 bases. Losses at the gene ends were 4 bases for V and 2 bases for J; bases not matched to a gene: 2. The CDR3 is 15 residues long. From germline, CDR1 is SGHNT and CDR2 YYREEE (reference sequence). This CDR3 is CASSPDRAGANVLTF. CDR3 nucleotides: TGTGCCAGCAGCCCGGACAGGGCTGGGGCCAACGTCCTGACTTTC.

J is TRBJ2-5 and V is TRBV7-8; possibly TRBD2 for D (7 bases). The ends were cut back, 1 base at V and 6 bases at J, with 15 bases in the middle. This CDR3 contains 15 residues. Germline V CDR1 and CDR2: SGHVS, FQNEAQ. As DNA, the CDR3 is TGTGCCAGCAGCTTAGAGCGGGGCGACAGGAAGACCCAGTACTTC. Its protein is CASSLERGDRKTQYF.

This clone appeared once. V usage is TRBV9 and J usage is TRBJ1-5; no clear D gene. Germline CDR1 and CDR2: SGDLS and YYNGEE. The CDR3 length is 15 residues. Trimming removed 0 bases from V and 4 bases from J, with 11 bases in between. The CDR3 DNA follows: TGTGCCAGCAGCGTAGAGGCGGAGCTAAATCAGCCCCAGCATTTT. Amino acids: CASSVEAELNQPQHF.

The chain joins TRBV6-1 to TRBJ1-5, with D unresolved. V shed 7 bases and J shed 5 bases, with 9 bases lying between them. The CDR3 consists of 12 residues. Germline loops: CDR1 MNHNS, CDR2 SASEGT. The CDR3 is CASTTVYQPQHF. The DNA for the CDR3 is TGTGCCAGCACCACGGTATATCAGCCCCAGCATTTT.

The chain has TRBV5-1 and TRBJ1-4, with 8 bases fitting TRBD1. In germline, CDR1 is SGHRS, CDR2 YFSETQ. This CDR3 is 14 amino acids long. Trimming cost V 8 bases and J 3 bases; bases outside gene matches: 6. The CDR3: CASKQGAANEKLFF. The CDR3 DNA sequence: TGCGCCAGTAAGCAGGGGGCGGCTAATGAAAAACTGTTTTTT.

Worth noting for this clone: Other DNA variants within this sample encode the same CDR3. The rearrangement links TRBV6-5 to TRBJ2-7, with D tentatively TRBD1 (5 bases). The germline V gene encodes CDR1 MNHEY and CDR2 SVGAGI. The CDR3 loop spans 11 amino acids. Trimming left V 2 bases short and J 6 bases short, with 5 bases between. The CDR3 is CASSYRGEQYF. In nucleotides, the CDR3 is TGTGCCAGCAGTTACAGGGGCGAGCAGTACTTC.

The genes are TRBV7-2 and TRBJ1-2; D is uncertain. With 3 bases removed from V and 6 bases from J, the gap between germline ends came to 14 bases. The CDR3 has 14 residues. CDR1 SGHTA and CDR2 FQGNSA come from the germline V gene. The CDR3 DNA follows: TGTGCCAGCAGCTTTTATAGGAGGCGCGATGGCTACACCTTC. Residues: CASSFYRRRDGYTF.